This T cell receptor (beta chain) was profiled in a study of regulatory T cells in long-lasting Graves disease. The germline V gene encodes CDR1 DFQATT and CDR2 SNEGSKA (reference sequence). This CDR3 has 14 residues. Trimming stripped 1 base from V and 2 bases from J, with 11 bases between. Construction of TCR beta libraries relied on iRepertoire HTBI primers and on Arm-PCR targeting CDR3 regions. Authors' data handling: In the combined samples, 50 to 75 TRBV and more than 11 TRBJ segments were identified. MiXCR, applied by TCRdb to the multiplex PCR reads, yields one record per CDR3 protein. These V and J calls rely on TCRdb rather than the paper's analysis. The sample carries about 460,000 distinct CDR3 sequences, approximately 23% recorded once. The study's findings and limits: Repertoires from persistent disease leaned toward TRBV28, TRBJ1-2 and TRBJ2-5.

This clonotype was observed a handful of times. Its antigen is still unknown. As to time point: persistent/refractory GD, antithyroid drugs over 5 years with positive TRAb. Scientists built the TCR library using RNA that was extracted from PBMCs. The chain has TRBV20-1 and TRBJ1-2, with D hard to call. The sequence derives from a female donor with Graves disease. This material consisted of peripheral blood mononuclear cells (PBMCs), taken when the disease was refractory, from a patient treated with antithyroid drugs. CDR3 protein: CSARVPLPNYGYTF. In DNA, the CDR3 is TGCAGTGCTAGAGTACCGCTTCCAAACTATGGCTACACCTTC.